This is a list of T cell receptor beta chains from one sample in a study of blood T cell repertoires in COVID-19. This table comes from immunoSEQ multiplex PCR, and its TCRdb copy is limited to in-frame clones, with some not included. The sample has under 350,000 clones; approximately 88% are singletons. Specimen: PBMCs or T cells enriched from blood (not recorded which). The source of these receptors is a woman in her thirties or forties who had recovered from COVID-19. Each CDR3 is given with its conserved first and last residue. Each record gives: clone size, V gene, J gene, CDR3 protein. Where a row states a size, it is once, few, many or the class of an expanded clone; other rows omit it.

size: NA; V: TRBV3-1/TRBV3-2; J: TRBJ2-3; CDR3: CASSFQGSGADTQYF
size: NA; V: TRBV18; J: TRBJ2-3; CDR3: CASSPAQVAGGTDTQYF
size: NA; V: TRBV30; J: TRBJ2-2; CDR3: CAWAHATSGVGELFF
size: NA; V: TRBV4-1; J: TRBJ2-2; CDR3: CASSQAASDPGELFF
size: many; V: TRBV21-1; J: TRBJ1-1; CDR3: CASSKCRDWMNTEAFF
size: NA; V: TRBV10-1; J: TRBJ2-5; CDR3: CASSEGTAGQETQYF
size: NA; V: TRBV29-1; J: TRBJ2-7; CDR3: CSVEGGEGIYEQYF
size: NA; V: TRBV30; J: TRBJ1-6; CDR3: CAWRGQGGSPLHF
size: NA; V: TRBV7-8; J: TRBJ1-1; CDR3: CASSVTANTEAFF
size: NA; V: TRBV9; J: TRBJ2-1; CDR3: CASSVFPRGARDTEQFF
size: NA; V: TRBV28; J: TRBJ1-1; CDR3: CASSLRGPTEAFF
size: NA; V: TRBV4-1; J: TRBJ2-3; CDR3: CASSQSPKGRGQGRADTQYF
size: NA; V: TRBV18; J: TRBJ1-5; CDR3: CASSKGNGRNQPQHF
size: NA; V: TRBV11-2; J: TRBJ1-1; CDR3: CASSLYGGNTEAFF
size: once; V: TRBV5-4; J: TRBJ2-2; CDR3: CASSARLAGGTGELFF
size: once; V: TRBV5-6; J: TRBJ1-4; CDR3: CASSLDRGVLHEKLFF
size: NA; V: TRBV27; J: TRBJ2-5; CDR3: CASSPPGLAGVRETQYF
size: NA; V: TRBV19; J: TRBJ1-2; CDR3: CASSILVGDSNYGYTF
size: NA; V: TRBV18; J: TRBJ2-7; CDR3: CASSPLTAGYRTNAEQYF
size: NA; V: TRBV7-2; J: TRBJ1-1; CDR3: CASSLATVGRSTEAFF
size: NA; V: TRBV3-1/TRBV3-2; J: TRBJ1-6; CDR3: CASSPRTGGSYNSPLHF
size: NA; V: TRBV6-5; J: TRBJ1-2; CDR3: CASTPGVGYTF
size: NA; V: TRBV29-1; J: TRBJ1-1; CDR3: CSVRTLTGNTEAFF
size: NA; V: TRBV25-1; J: TRBJ2-7; CDR3: CASRRQSSYEQYF
size: NA; V: TRBV20-1; J: TRBJ1-4; CDR3: CSASLRGEIVGEKLFF
size: NA; V: TRBV5-4; J: TRBJ2-1; CDR3: CASSPTSGTYNEQFF
size: NA; V: TRBV9; J: TRBJ1-1; CDR3: CASSGGEAGTEAFF
size: NA; V: TRBV7-9; J: TRBJ1-3; CDR3: CASSLDFKSSGNTIYF
size: NA; V: TRBV14; J: TRBJ2-5; CDR3: CASSQGPTVQETQYF
size: NA; V: TRBV3-1/TRBV3-2; J: TRBJ2-5; CDR3: CASSQVPSGSRGKTQYF
size: NA; V: TRBV7-2; J: TRBJ1-2; CDR3: CASSWGTGYGYTF
size: NA; V: TRBV2; J: TRBJ1-2; CDR3: CASTPDRVNSYGYTF
size: NA; V: TRBV6-5; J: TRBJ1-5; CDR3: CASSYTTGTDQPQHF
size: NA; V: TRBV5-4; J: TRBJ1-3; CDR3: CASSLIGTGLPSGNTIYF
size: NA; V: TRBV28; J: TRBJ2-7; CDR3: CASSREKLAGTSYEQYF
size: NA; V: TRBV11-2; J: TRBJ1-1; CDR3: CASSLRPHTEAFF
size: NA; V: TRBV5-4; J: TRBJ2-6; CDR3: CASNAQSSGANVLTF
size: NA; V: TRBV7-2; J: TRBJ1-2; CDR3: CASSLGGFNYGYTF
size: NA; V: TRBV24-1; J: TRBJ2-7; CDR3: CATSKAGGTYEQYF
size: NA; V: TRBV7-8; J: TRBJ2-5; CDR3: CASSFFGTSASGTQYF
size: NA; V: TRBV2; J: TRBJ1-1; CDR3: CASSWDRGRGGTEAFF
size: NA; V: TRBV5-5; J: TRBJ2-2; CDR3: CASSLEHTGELFF
size: NA; V: TRBV5-1; J: TRBJ1-6; CDR3: CASSLGRAIGSPLHF
size: once; V: TRBV7-2; J: TRBJ1-1; CDR3: CASSLDWINTEAFF
size: NA; V: TRBV7-2; J: TRBJ2-7; CDR3: CASSFTGTESYEQYF
size: NA; V: TRBV30; J: TRBJ1-5; CDR3: CAWSGRENQPQHF
size: NA; V: TRBV2; J: TRBJ1-1; CDR3: CASSELGLGTEAFF
size: NA; V: TRBV4-1; J: TRBJ1-1; CDR3: CASSQDQGQLTNTEAFF
size: NA; V: TRBV5-4; J: TRBJ1-2; CDR3: CASSSGVGGNGYTF
size: NA; V: TRBV5-1; J: TRBJ1-1; CDR3: CASSLGAGPNTEAFF
size: NA; V: TRBV4-1; J: TRBJ1-4; CDR3: CASSLNPKDREVAKLFF
size: once; V: TRBV18; J: TRBJ1-1; CDR3: CASSIEQGAEAFF
size: NA; V: TRBV7-2; J: TRBJ2-3; CDR3: CASSSGLAGPTDTQYF
size: NA; V: TRBV5-4; J: TRBJ2-3; CDR3: CASSFASGGVDTQYF
size: NA; V: TRBV4-2; J: TRBJ2-7; CDR3: CASSQDRQGSYEQYF
size: NA; V: TRBV6-2/TRBV6-3; J: TRBJ1-2; CDR3: CASSYSRGYTF
size: NA; V: TRBV7-9; J: TRBJ2-3; CDR3: CASSFGREGPGRTDTQYF
size: once; V: TRBV7-9; J: TRBJ1-1; CDR3: CASSLGQGVTEAFF
size: NA; V: TRBV15; J: TRBJ2-7; CDR3: CATALDPTGGEQYF